This T cell receptor beta chain was observed in a study of response to subunit inactivated influenza vaccine. Study-level points and caveats: Authors suggested few new T cells are recruited by each seasonal influenza vaccination.

This clonotype showed up just a few times. Antigen specificity is unknown. TCRdb recomputed calls from the RT-PCR reads with MiXCR, one row per CDR3 protein. This sample has hundreds of thousands of distinct CDR3 sequences; about 25% occur once, and the top ten carry 1.5% to 2%. Germline V gene lookup returns CDR1 SEHNR and CDR2 FQNEAQ (reference sequence). This CDR3 has 15 residues. V lost 5 bases and J lost 0, with 14 bases in between. Sequencing was performed on CD4+ T cells sorted from PBMCs, taken about 5 days after vaccination. This TCR was recovered from a man aged 45-65 years who received an inactivated influenza vaccine. The chain employs TRBV7-9 and TRBJ2-7, with D tentatively TRBD2 (6 bases). The CDR3 nucleotides are TGTGCCAGCAGCACCCTCGCCGGGGGCTCCTACGAGCAGTACTTC. Its translation is CASSTLAGGSYEQYF.